This TCR beta chain originates from a study of cytomegalovirus exposure and HLA in healthy donors. Study details: In terms of ancestry, the Caucasian-associated cluster contained more than 65% of the roughly 400 genotyped donors. Study-wide results and limits: Analysis was carried out at a later point, and it linked a missense DCLRE1C variant to TCR beta V- and J-gene trimming.

On this clone itself: Its specificity is not known.

With 60 Vbeta and 13 Jbeta primers, the PCR was carried out. Assay: immunoSEQ multiplex PCR; the TCRdb copy retains only in-frame clones and omits some. Among 250,000 to 350,000 clones listed, just over 70% were seen once. Germline V gene sequence: CDR1 ENHRY, CDR2 SYGVKD. Trimming took off 4 bases at V and 3 bases at J, with 9 bases between the two ends. The CDR3 length is 13 residues. The clonotype originates from a female donor in good health and CMV-seronegative. Material: PBMCs. The chain employs TRBV10-3 and TRBJ1-1; the D gene is possibly TRBD1 (5 bases). The CDR3 region is CAISVRGDTEAFF. CDR3 DNA sequence: TGTGCCATCAGTGTAAGGGGTGACACTGAAGCTTTCTTT.